Sequencing of this T cell receptor (beta chain) was carried out in a study of metastatic and nonmetastatic thyroid tumors. TCRdb re-analyzed the PCR reads using MiXCR. The sample has tens of thousands of clones, 10% to 15% seen once. Germline V gene sequence: CDR1 MDHEN, CDR2 SYDVKM. The germline V and J ends were trimmed by 5 bases and 0 bases, with 14 bases remaining between them. The CDR3 totals 17 residues. For this clone: The same CDR3 arises from other DNA sequences in this sample as well.

There were no patients who had received any treatment before thyroid surgery. The clonotype was recovered from a female donor with papillary thyroid cancer or a benign thyroid nodule (not recorded which). Some clones in this sample may be carry-over from other donors' samples. Sequencing was carried out using blood. The chain employs TRBV28 and TRBJ1-6; D is ambiguous. CDR3 bases: TGTGCCAGCAGTCCTGGATGGGCTAGCTCCTATAATTCACCCCTCCACTTT. It specifies CASSPGWASSYNSPLHF.